This TCR beta chain was profiled in a study of T-cell reconstitution after alpha-beta-depleted transplantation in children. A library of TCRbeta sequences, prepared with unique molecular identifiers, was generated. Using its own MiXCR run on the PCR reads, TCRdb lists one record per CDR3 protein. The sample lists 450,000 to 600,000 distinct CDR3 sequences; about 31% were seen once. Germline CDR1 and CDR2: SGDLS and YYNGEE. This CDR3 is built from 14 residues. Trimming took off 4 bases at V and 8 bases at J, with 16 bases between the two ends. The TCR sequence derives from a human donor who donated a stem cell graft to a child with aplastic anemia. Here the sequenced sample was PBMCs from the stem cell graft donor, taken from the stem cell graft. The chain carries TRBV9 and TRBJ2-1; D unclear. The CDR3 spells CASSFMSQPYEQFF. For the CDR3, the DNA is TGTGCCAGCAGCTTTATGTCCCAGCCGTATGAGCAGTTCTTC. Based on the CDR3 plus reference TRBV9 and TRBJ2-1, the full variable domain is DSGVTQTPKHLITATGQRVTLRCSPRSGDLSVYWYQQSLDQGLQFLIQYYNGEERAKGNILERFSAQQFPDLHSELNLSSLELGDSALYFCASSFMSQPYEQFFGPGTRLTVL.